The TCR beta chain under discussion was sequenced for a study of T cells in Graves' hyperthyroidism and ophthalmopathy. Germline CDR1 is LNHDA and CDR2 is SQIVND (reference sequence). The CDR3 contains 15 residues. Trimming stripped 1 base from V and 0 bases from J, with 7 bases between. There are a few counts of this clonotype. RNA transcripts yielded amplified TCR beta CDR3 regions. The HTBI set primed first-round TCR CDR3 RT-PCR. TCRdb passed the multiplex PCR reads through MiXCR, listing each CDR3 protein once. The sample shows hundreds of thousands of distinct CDR3 sequences, 12% to 15% of them seen only once.

This sequence joins TRBV19 and TRBJ2-1; no clear D. This TCR derives from a woman aged 40 to 55 with Graves' hyperthyroidism. The sequencing input was blood. CDR3 coding DNA: TGTGCCAGTAGTATAGGTTTATTCTCCTACAATGAGCAGTTCTTC. It yields the protein CASSIGLFSYNEQFF.